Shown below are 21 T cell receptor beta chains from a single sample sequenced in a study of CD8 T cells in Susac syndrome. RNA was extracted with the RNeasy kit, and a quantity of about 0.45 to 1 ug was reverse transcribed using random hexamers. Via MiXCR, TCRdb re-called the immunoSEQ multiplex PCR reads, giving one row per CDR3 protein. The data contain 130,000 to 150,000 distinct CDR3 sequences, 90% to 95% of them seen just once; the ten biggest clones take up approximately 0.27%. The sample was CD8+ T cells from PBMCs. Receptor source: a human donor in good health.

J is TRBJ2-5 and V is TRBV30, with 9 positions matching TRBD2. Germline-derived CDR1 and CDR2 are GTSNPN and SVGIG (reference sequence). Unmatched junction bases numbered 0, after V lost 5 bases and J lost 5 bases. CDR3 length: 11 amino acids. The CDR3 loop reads CAWLAGETQYF. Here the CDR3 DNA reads TGTGCCTGGCTAGCGGGGGAGACCCAGTACTTC.

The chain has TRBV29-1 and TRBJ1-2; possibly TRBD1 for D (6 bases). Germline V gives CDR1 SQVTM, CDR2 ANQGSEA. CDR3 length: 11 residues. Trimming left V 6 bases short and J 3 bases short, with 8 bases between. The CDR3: CSVNRDYGYTF. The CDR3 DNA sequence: TGCAGCGTGAACAGGGACTATGGCTACACCTTC.

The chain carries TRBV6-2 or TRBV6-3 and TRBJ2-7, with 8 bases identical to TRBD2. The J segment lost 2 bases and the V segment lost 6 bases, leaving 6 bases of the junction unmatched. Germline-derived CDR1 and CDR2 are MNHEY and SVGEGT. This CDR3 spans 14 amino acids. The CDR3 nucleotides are TGTGCCAGCAGCGCACGACTAGCGCCCTACGAGCAGTACTTC. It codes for CASSARLAPYEQYF.

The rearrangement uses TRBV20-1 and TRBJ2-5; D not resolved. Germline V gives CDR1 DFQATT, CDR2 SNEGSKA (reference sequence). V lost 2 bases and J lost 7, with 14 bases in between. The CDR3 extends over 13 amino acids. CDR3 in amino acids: CSARRSTVGTQYF. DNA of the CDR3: TGCAGTGCTAGAAGAAGCACGGTGGGGACCCAGTACTTC.

CDR3 sequence: CSAESGTPTNEQFF. DNA for the CDR3: TGCAGTGCTGAGAGCGGGACTCCGACAAATGAGCAGTTCTTC. The chain links TRBV20-1 to TRBJ2-1; TRBD2 agrees at 7 bases. The CDR3 runs 14 residues. J lost 7 bases, V lost 5 bases, and 11 bases had no gene match. Germline loops: CDR1 DFQATT, CDR2 SNEGSKA (reference sequence).

The CDR3 DNA reads as TGTGCCACCGAAAAGAGGGGGGAGAAAAGCTATGGCTACACCTTC. Its translation: CATEKRGEKSYGYTF. V usage is TRBV15 and J usage is TRBJ1-2; D is possibly TRBD1 (6 bases). CDR1 and CDR2 (germline): LNHNV, YYDKDF (reference sequence). This CDR3 comprises 15 residues. The germline V and J ends were trimmed by 8 bases and 4 bases, with 20 bases remaining between them.

Here the CDR3 DNA reads TGTGCCAGCAGCCAGGGCGACAATGAGCAGTTCTTC. It is translated as CASSQGDNEQFF. The chain employs TRBV3-1 and TRBJ2-1; no firm D call. The V gene's germline CDR1 is LGHDT and CDR2 YNNKEL (reference sequence). This CDR3 contains 12 residues. The ends were cut back, 3 bases at V and 5 bases at J, with 5 bases in the middle.

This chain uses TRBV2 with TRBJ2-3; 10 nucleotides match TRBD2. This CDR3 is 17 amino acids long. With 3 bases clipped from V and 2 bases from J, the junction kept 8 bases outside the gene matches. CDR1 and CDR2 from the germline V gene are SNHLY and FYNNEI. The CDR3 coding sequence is TGTGCCAGCAGTGACCCCCGGACTAGCGGAATCACAGATACGCAGTATTTT. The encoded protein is CASSDPRTSGITDTQYF.

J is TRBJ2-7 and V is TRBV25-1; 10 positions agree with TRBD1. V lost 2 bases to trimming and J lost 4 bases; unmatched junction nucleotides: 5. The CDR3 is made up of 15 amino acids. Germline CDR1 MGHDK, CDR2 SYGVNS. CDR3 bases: TGTGCCAGCAGTGAAGGTCTGGGACAGGGGTACGAGCAGTACTTC. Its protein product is CASSEGLGQGYEQYF.

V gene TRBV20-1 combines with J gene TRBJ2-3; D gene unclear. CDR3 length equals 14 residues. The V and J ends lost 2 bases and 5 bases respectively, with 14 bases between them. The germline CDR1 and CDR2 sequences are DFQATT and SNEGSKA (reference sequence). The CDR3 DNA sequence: TGCAGTGCTAGATCCTTGGAGTGGGGAGATACGCAGTATTTT. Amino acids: CSARSLEWGDTQYF.

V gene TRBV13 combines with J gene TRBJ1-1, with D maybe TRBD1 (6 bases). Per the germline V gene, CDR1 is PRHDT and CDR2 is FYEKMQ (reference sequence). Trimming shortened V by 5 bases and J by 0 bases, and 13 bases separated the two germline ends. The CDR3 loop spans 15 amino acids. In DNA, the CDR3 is TGTGCCAGCAGCGACCCGGACAGCATGAACACTGAAGCTTTCTTT. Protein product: CASSDPDSMNTEAFF.

The CDR3 DNA reads TGTGCCAGCCTAATCTCCAGCAATCAGCCCCAGCATTTT. Translation gives CASLISSNQPQHF. The chain uses TRBV27 and TRBJ1-5; D ambiguous. CDR1 MNHEY and CDR2 SMNVEV come from the germline V gene (reference sequence). Trimming left V 8 bases short and J 1 base short, with 9 bases between. This CDR3 comprises 13 residues.

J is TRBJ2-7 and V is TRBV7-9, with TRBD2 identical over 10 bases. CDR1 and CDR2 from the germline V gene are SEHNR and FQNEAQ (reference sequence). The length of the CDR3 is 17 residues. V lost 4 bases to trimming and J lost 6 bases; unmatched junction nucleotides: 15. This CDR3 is CASSSLTLAGVFGEQYF. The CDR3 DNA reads TGTGCCAGCAGCTCGCTAACTCTAGCGGGAGTTTTTGGCGAGCAGTACTTC.

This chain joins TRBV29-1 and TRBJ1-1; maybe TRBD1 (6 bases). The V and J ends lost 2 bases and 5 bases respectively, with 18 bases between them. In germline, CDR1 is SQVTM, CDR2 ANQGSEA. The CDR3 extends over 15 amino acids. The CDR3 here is CSVEWGGELITEAFF. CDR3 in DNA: TGCAGCGTTGAATGGGGGGGCGAATTGATTACTGAAGCTTTCTTT. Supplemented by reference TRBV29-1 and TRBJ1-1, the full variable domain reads SAVISQKPSRDICQRGTSLTIQCQVDSQVTMMFWYRQQPGQSLTLIATANQGSEATYESGFVIDKFPISRPNLTFSTLTVSNMSPEDSSIYLCSVEWGGELITEAFFGQGTRLTVV.

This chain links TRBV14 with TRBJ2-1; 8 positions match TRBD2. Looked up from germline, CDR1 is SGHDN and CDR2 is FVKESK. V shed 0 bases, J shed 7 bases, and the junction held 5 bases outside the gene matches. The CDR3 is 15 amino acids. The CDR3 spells CASSQELIAGNEQFF. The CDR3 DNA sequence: TGTGCCAGCAGCCAAGAGCTAATAGCGGGAAATGAGCAGTTCTTC.

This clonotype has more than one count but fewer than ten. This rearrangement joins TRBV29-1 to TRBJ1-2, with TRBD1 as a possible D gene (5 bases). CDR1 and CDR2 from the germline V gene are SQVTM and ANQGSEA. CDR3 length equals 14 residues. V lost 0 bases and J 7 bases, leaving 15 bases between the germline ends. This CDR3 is CSVEEVGTAGGYTF. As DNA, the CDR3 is TGCAGCGTTGAAGAAGTAGGGACCGCCGGTGGCTACACCTTC.

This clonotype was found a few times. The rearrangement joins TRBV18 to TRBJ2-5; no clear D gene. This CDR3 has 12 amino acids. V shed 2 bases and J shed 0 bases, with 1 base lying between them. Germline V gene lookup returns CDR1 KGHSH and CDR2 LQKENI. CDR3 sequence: CASSPYQETQYF. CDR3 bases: TGTGCCAGCTCACCATACCAAGAGACCCAGTACTTC.

CDR3 sequence: CASSLGQLNYGYTF. Here the CDR3 DNA reads TGTGCCAGCAGCTTGGGACAGCTTAACTATGGCTACACCTTC. The V call is TRBV5-6, the J call TRBJ1-2; TRBD1 is a possible D gene (5 bases). Germline assignment: CDR1 SGHDT and CDR2 YYEEEE. The CDR3 length is 14 residues. V lost 0 bases and J lost 1, with 7 bases in between.

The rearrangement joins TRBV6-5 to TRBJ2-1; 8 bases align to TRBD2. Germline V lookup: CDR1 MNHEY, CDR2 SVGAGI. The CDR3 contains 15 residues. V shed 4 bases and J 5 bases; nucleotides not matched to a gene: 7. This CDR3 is CASSSQTSEHNEQFF. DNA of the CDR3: TGTGCCAGCAGTTCTCAGACTAGCGAACACAATGAGCAGTTCTTC.

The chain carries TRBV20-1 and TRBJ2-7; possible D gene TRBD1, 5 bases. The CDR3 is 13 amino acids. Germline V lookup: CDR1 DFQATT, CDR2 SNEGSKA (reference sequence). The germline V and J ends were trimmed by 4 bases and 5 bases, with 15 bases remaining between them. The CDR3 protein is CSATTVVAHEQYF. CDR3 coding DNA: TGCAGTGCTACGACAGTCGTCGCCCACGAGCAGTACTTC.

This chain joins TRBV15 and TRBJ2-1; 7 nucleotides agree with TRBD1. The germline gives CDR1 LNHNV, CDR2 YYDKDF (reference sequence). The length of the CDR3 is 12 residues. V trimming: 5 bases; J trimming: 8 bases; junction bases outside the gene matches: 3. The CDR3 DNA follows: TGTGCCACCAGCCACAGGGGTGATGAGCAGTTCTTC. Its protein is CATSHRGDEQFF.